The clone carrying this TCR beta chain has ten or more counts. Its cognate antigen is unknown. Quantitative 5'-RACE with molecular barcodes generated TCR beta libraries. TCRdb redid the calling of the 5' RACE reads with MiXCR, one entry per CDR3 protein. Counted here are 150,000 to 200,000 distinct CDR3 sequences, around 10% occurring once; the ten biggest clones make up almost 30%. The data were taken from a study of CD8 T cells in ankylosing spondylitis. Notes on the study in general: Peripheral blood held disease-linked clones only at relatively low frequency, and these were CD8+. Several highly homologous variants formed a TCR beta motif that appeared characteristic of ankylosing spondylitis blood.

Germline loops: CDR1 MNHEY, CDR2 SVGAGI. J lost 7 bases, V lost 3 bases, and 6 bases had no gene match. The CDR3 has 14 residues. The source of this sequence is a male donor with ankylosing spondylitis or in good health (not recorded which). The sample taken for sequencing was blood, either unsorted or a sorted T cell fraction (not recorded which). The rearrangement joins TRBV6-5 to TRBJ2-1; 7 bases map to TRBD1. This CDR3 reads CASSYSTTGNEQFF. In DNA, the CDR3 is TGTGCCAGCAGTTATTCGACGACAGGGAATGAGCAGTTCTTC.